This T cell receptor beta chain was obtained from a study of cytomegalovirus exposure and HLA in healthy donors. Primers: 60 Vbeta forward and 13 Jbeta reverse. Per the authors' pipeline: Later reanalysis found 70 million to 95 million unique TCR beta chains, roughly 10 million of them shared. Here immunoSEQ multiplex PCR was the method, and the copy in TCRdb shows in-frame clones only, minus some. V, J and clone size are those of that table, while D and trimming were read from the DNA. Of under 100,000 clones listed, around three quarters were seen once; the top ten hold around 2.5%. Germline CDR1 SGHVS, CDR2 FQNEAQ. The CDR3 is 15 residues long. V was shortened by 2 bases and J by 1 base, with 9 bases between the two germline ends.

This chain links TRBV7-8 with TRBJ1-5; D might be TRBD1 (6 bases). Input material: PBMCs. The TCR comes from a young man in good health and CMV-seronegative. The CDR3 DNA sequence: TGTGCCAGCAGCTTATCCGGACAGAGCAATCAGCCCCAGCATTTT. It codes for CASSLSGQSNQPQHF.